These 22 T cell receptor beta chains share one sample of origin, sequenced in a study of T-cell memory formation after mild COVID-19. In TCRdb, the 5' RACE reads were re-called with MiXCR into one record per CDR3 protein. Among fewer than 700,000 distinct CDR3 sequences listed, about 22% were seen once. Sequenced material: PBMCs or a T cell subset sorted from them (not recorded which). The source of these receptors is an adult woman who had mild COVID-19 (a few samples of this study predate the infection). Cell type and time point are not known.

This clonotype was counted only a few times. As DNA, the CDR3 is TGTGCCAGCAGTGAAGACAGGGCTTCCTATGGCTACACCTTC. Its protein product is CASSEDRASYGYTF. The rearrangement uses TRBV6-6 and TRBJ1-2; 7 positions agree with TRBD1. The CDR3 loop spans 14 amino acids. Trimming cost V 5 bases and J 4 bases; bases outside gene matches: 7. Germline CDR1 and CDR2: MNHNY and SVGAGI (reference sequence).

The sample holds a few counts of this clonotype. V usage is TRBV27 and J usage is TRBJ2-3; TRBD2 matches 7 bases. Germline V gene lookup returns CDR1 MNHEY and CDR2 SMNVEV (reference sequence). The CDR3 contains 12 residues. V shed 6 bases and J 11 bases; nucleotides not matched to a gene: 8. The DNA of the CDR3 is TGTGCCAGCAGCCCGACTAGCTGGGGGCAGTATTTT. This codes for CASSPTSWGQYF.

The chain carries TRBV11-1 and TRBJ1-1, with unresolved D. CDR1 is SGHAT and CDR2 is FQDESV in the germline V gene (reference sequence). The CDR3 spans 13 residues. The germline V and J ends were trimmed by 5 bases and 3 bases, with 10 bases remaining between them. The CDR3: CASSPARYTEAFF. Here the CDR3 DNA reads TGTGCCAGCAGCCCGGCCCGCTACACTGAAGCTTTCTTT.

The genes are TRBV24-1 and TRBJ1-2; TRBD1 aligns across 9 bases. The CDR3 loop spans 15 amino acids. Germline loops: CDR1 KGHDR, CDR2 SFDVKD. V dropped 4 bases and J dropped 6; count of bases not matched to a gene: 8. The CDR3 DNA follows: TGTGCCACCAGTGAGTCCGGGACAGGGATTGATGGCTACACCTTC. It specifies CATSESGTGIDGYTF.

This clonotype was observed at least ten times. The genes are TRBV5-5 and TRBJ2-2; D is perhaps TRBD1 or TRBD2 (5 bases each). Trimming took 4 bases from V and 3 from J, leaving 19 bases between them. Germline V gene data show CDR1 as SGHKS and CDR2 as YYEKEE (reference sequence). The CDR3 runs 17 residues. In nucleotides, the CDR3 is TGTGCCAGCAGCCGACAACCGGGACGGGAATACACCGGGGAGCTGTTTTTT. This translates into CASSRQPGREYTGELFF.

The CDR3 protein is CAWSVPSNEQFF. DNA for the CDR3: TGTGCCTGGAGTGTCCCTTCCAATGAGCAGTTCTTC. The V call is TRBV30, the J call TRBJ2-1; D is unresolved. CDR3 length: 12 residues. In germline, CDR1 is GTSNPN, CDR2 SVGIG (reference sequence). V dropped 0 bases and J dropped 6 bases, with 6 bases sitting between them. Looking up the rest from reference TRBV30 and TRBJ2-1 gives the full variable domain: SQTIHQWPATLVQPVGSPLSLECTVEGTSNPNLYWYRQAAGRGLQLLFYSVGIGQISSEVPQNLSASRPQDRQFILSSKKLLLSDSGFYLCAWSVPSNEQFFGPGTRLTVL.

This clonotype turned up a few times. The chain links TRBV3-1 to TRBJ2-3, with D possibly being TRBD1 or TRBD2 (5 bases each). The CDR3 has 17 amino acids. V was clipped by 2 bases and J by 2 bases, with 17 bases between them. Per the germline V gene, CDR1 is LGHDT and CDR2 is YNNKEL (reference sequence). DNA for the CDR3: TGTGCCAGCAGCCAATGGGACCCAGGGTCGAACACAGATACGCAGTATTTT. Translation gives CASSQWDPGSNTDTQYF.

Notes on this clonotype: One end of the junction is discordant with germline, which a read error may explain. The chain uses TRBV7-7 and TRBJ2-1; 8 positions agree with TRBD2. The CDR3 loop spans 13 amino acids. CDR1 and CDR2 (germline): SSHAT, FNYEAQ (reference sequence). The CDR3 spells CASSFKERGRLFF. DNA for the CDR3: TGTGCTAGCAGCTTTAAGGAGCGCGGGAGGCTATTCTTC.

This clonotype was picked up one time. J is TRBJ2-7 and V is TRBV10-3; TRBD1 agrees at 8 bases. The CDR3 length is 12 residues. CDR1 is ENHRY, CDR2 SYGVKD, per germline. The CDR3 region has the DNA TGTGCAACTCGACAGGGGTCCTACGAGCAGTACTTC. Protein product: CATRQGSYEQYF.

The chain recombines TRBV25-1 with TRBJ2-5, with D possibly being TRBD1 (6 bases). Between the trimmed V and J ends, which lost 3 bases and 4 bases, there was a span of 12 bases. The CDR3 contains 14 residues. Germline loops: CDR1 MGHDK, CDR2 SYGVNS. In nucleotides, the CDR3 is TGTGCCAGCAGTGAGCCAGGGGTCGTAGAGACCCAGTACTTC. This codes for CASSEPGVVETQYF. The entire variable domain, with the rest obtained from reference TRBV25-1 and TRBJ2-5, is as follows: EADIYQTPRYLVIGTGKKITLECSQTMGHDKMYWYQQDPGMELHLIHYSYGVNSTEKGDLSSESTVSRIRTEHFPLTLESARPSHTSQYLCASSEPGVVETQYFGPGTRLLVL.

This clonotype came up many times. J is TRBJ2-7 and V is TRBV7-2; TRBD2 matches at 8 bases. The germline CDR1 and CDR2 sequences are SGHTA and FQGNSA. Trimming removed 5 bases from V and 4 bases from J; junction bases left unmatched: 7. The CDR3 runs to 14 residues. CDR3 protein: CASSATSGGYEQYF. The CDR3 nucleotides are TGTGCCAGCAGCGCAACTTCGGGGGGGTACGAGCAGTACTTC. The full variable domain, rest sourced from reference TRBV7-2 and TRBJ2-7, is GAGVSQSPSNKVTEKGKDVELRCDPISGHTALYWYRQSLGQGLEFLIYFQGNSAPDKSGLPSDRFSAERTGGSVSTLTIQRTQQEDSAVYLCASSATSGGYEQYFGPGTRLTVT.

This sequence joins TRBV7-2 and TRBJ2-2, with 7 bases that match TRBD2. Unmatched junction bases numbered 8, after V lost 9 bases and J lost 1 base. The V gene's germline CDR1 is SGHTA and CDR2 FQGNSA. The CDR3 is made up of 15 amino acids. The CDR3 is CARSRGGRNTGELFF. The CDR3 DNA is TGTGCCAGGTCCCGGGGCGGGAGGAACACCGGGGAGCTGTTTTTT.

In this sample, this clonotype turned up a few times. The genes are TRBV2 and TRBJ2-1; D is unresolved. This CDR3 comprises 15 residues. Looked up from germline, CDR1 is SNHLY and CDR2 is FYNNEI. V lost 6 bases and J lost 0, with 12 bases in between. DNA of the CDR3: TGTGCCAGCAGCCTCCTACAGAGCTCCTACAATGAGCAGTTCTTC. Residues: CASSLLQSSYNEQFF.

The V gene is TRBV18, the J gene TRBJ2-3; the D gene could be TRBD1 or TRBD2 (5 bases each). Trimming left V 3 bases short and J 5 bases short, with 18 bases between. The CDR3 runs 16 residues. Per the germline V gene, CDR1 is KGHSH and CDR2 is LQKENI. The CDR3 protein is CASSPPGTTDGDTQYF. The CDR3 nucleotides read TGTGCCAGCTCACCCCCCGGGACGACAGATGGAGATACGCAGTATTTT.

This clonotype was seen many times. This sequence joins TRBV5-4 and TRBJ2-1; possible D gene TRBD2, 6 bases. This CDR3 is built from 15 residues. V gave up 7 bases and J gave up 7 bases, with 21 bases separating them. The germline V gene encodes CDR1 SGHNT and CDR2 YYREEE (reference sequence). The CDR3 region has the DNA TGTGCCAGCTCAATGGGGACTCCGGGGAAGAATGAGCAGTTCTTC. Translation: CASSMGTPGKNEQFF.

The rearrangement joins TRBV6-1 to TRBJ2-1; tentatively, D is TRBD1 or TRBD2 (6 bases each). The CDR3 runs 14 residues. V was shortened by 6 bases and J by 6 bases, with 15 bases between the two germline ends. CDR1 is MNHNS and CDR2 is SASEGT in the germline V gene. CDR3 sequence: CASSSTQGGNEQFF. Written as DNA, the CDR3 is TGTGCCAGCAGCTCGACACAGGGAGGCAATGAGCAGTTCTTC.

This rearrangement joins TRBV3-1 to TRBJ1-1; 10 bases are shared with TRBD1. V shed 3 bases and J 1 base; nucleotides not matched to a gene: 8. Germline assignment: CDR1 LGHDT and CDR2 YNNKEL (reference sequence). The CDR3 runs 17 residues. CDR3 sequence (DNA): TGTGCCAGCAGCCACCCCACCCGGGACAGGGGGAACACTGAAGCTTTCTTT. This sequence encodes CASSHPTRDRGNTEAFF.

This clonotype came up many times. The V gene is TRBV5-6, the J gene TRBJ2-5; no reliable D call. The CDR3 is 12 residues long. V lost 1 base, J lost 5 bases, and 6 bases lay in between. The germline gives CDR1 SGHDT, CDR2 YYEEEE. For the CDR3, the DNA is TGTGCCAGCAGCTTGTTTAGGGAGACCCAGTACTTC. This gives the protein CASSLFRETQYF.

This chain joins TRBV12-5 and TRBJ1-1; tentative D call: TRBD1 (5 bases). The CDR3 contains 13 residues. Deletions cut 3 bases from V and 8 bases from J, with 13 bases between. In germline, CDR1 is LGHNT, CDR2 FRNRAP. The CDR3 loop is CASGLSGLREAFF. The DNA of the CDR3 is TGTGCTAGTGGTTTATCGGGACTCCGGGAAGCTTTCTTT.

The chain has TRBV29-1 and TRBJ2-5, with D possibly being TRBD1 or TRBD2 (7 bases each). Germline lookup yields CDR1 SQVTM and CDR2 ANQGSEA. Between the trimmed V and J ends, which lost 0 bases and 7 bases, there was a span of 18 bases. The CDR3 has 15 amino acids. In DNA, the CDR3 is TGCAGCGTTGAAGATCGGGGCAGGGGGGGGCGGACCCAGTACTTC. Its translation: CSVEDRGRGGRTQYF. The full variable domain, with the rest looked up from reference TRBV29-1 and TRBJ2-5, is SAVISQKPSRDICQRGTSLTIQCQVDSQVTMMFWYRQQPGQSLTLIATANQGSEATYESGFVIDKFPISRPNLTFSTLTVSNMSPEDSSIYLCSVEDRGRGGRTQYFGPGTRLLVL.

This rearrangement joins TRBV7-9 to TRBJ2-7, with 11 nucleotides matching TRBD2. Germline CDR1 reads SEHNR; CDR2 reads FQNEAQ (reference sequence). CDR3 length: 19 residues. Trimming at V came to 5 bases and at J to 5 bases, leaving 20 bases not matched to a gene. CDR3 sequence reads: CASSPLGTSGRVIGDEQYF. As DNA, the CDR3 is TGTGCCAGCAGCCCTCTTGGCACTAGCGGGAGAGTAATAGGGGACGAGCAGTACTTC.

This chain connects TRBV5-6 to TRBJ2-1; D is unclear. V lost 5 bases to trimming and J lost 0 bases, with 21 bases between them. There are 18 residues in the CDR3. Germline V gives CDR1 SGHDT, CDR2 YYEEEE. CDR3 nucleotide sequence: TGTGCCAGCAGTTTCGACGGCTCAGGCCCCGGCTCCTACAATGAGCAGTTCTTC. Its protein product is CASSFDGSGPGSYNEQFF.